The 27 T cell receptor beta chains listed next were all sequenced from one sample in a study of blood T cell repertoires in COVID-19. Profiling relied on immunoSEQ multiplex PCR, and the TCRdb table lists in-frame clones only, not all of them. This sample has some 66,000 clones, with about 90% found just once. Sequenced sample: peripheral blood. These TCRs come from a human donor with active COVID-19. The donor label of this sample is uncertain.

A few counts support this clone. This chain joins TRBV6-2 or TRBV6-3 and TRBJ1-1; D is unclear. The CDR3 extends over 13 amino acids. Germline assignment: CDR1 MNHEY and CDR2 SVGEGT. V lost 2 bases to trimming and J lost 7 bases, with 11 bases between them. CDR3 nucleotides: TGTGCCAGCAGTTACATGGGTCGGGATGAAGCTTTCTTT. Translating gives CASSYMGRDEAFF.

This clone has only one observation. In DNA, the CDR3 is TGTGCCAGCTCACCGGCGACAGGGGTGGGGTCACCCCTCCACTTT. Amino acid sequence: CASSPATGVGSPLHF. V gene TRBV18 combines with J gene TRBJ1-6; 8 bases line up with TRBD1. Per germline, CDR1 KGHSH and CDR2 LQKENI. The CDR3 contains 15 residues. The trim removed 3 bases at V and 10 bases at J, leaving 8 bases unmatched.

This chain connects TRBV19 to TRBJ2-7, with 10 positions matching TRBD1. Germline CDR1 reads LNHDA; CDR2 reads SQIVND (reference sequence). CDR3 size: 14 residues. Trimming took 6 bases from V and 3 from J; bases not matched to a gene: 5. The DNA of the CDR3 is TGTGCCAGTAGGTGGGACAGGGGAAGCTACGAGCAGTACTTC. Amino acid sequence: CASRWDRGSYEQYF.

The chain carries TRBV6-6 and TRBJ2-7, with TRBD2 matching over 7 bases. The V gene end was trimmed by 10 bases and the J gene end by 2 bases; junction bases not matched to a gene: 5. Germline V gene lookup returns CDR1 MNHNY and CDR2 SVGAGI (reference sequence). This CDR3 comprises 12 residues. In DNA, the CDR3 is TGTGCCACCCACAGCGGGACCTACGAGCAGTACTTC. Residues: CATHSGTYEQYF.

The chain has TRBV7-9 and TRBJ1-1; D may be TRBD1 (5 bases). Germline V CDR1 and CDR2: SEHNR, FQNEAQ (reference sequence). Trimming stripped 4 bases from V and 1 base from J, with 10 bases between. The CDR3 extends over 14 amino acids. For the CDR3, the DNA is TGTGCCAGCAGCTCCCTGGGGGGGAACACTGAAGCTTTCTTT. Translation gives CASSSLGGNTEAFF.

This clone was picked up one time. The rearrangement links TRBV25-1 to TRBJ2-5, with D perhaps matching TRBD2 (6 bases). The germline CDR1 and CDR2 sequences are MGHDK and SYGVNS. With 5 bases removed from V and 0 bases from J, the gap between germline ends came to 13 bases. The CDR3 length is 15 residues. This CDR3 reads CASSRARDYQETQYF. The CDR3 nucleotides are TGTGCCAGCAGTCGCGCCCGGGACTACCAAGAGACCCAGTACTTC.

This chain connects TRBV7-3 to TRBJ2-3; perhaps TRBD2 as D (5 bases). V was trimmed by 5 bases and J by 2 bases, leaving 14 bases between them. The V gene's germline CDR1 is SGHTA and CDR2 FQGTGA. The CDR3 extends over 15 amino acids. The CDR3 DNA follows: TGTGCCAGCAGCCGCGGAGGAAGCCCCACAGATACGCAGTATTTT. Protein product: CASSRGGSPTDTQYF.

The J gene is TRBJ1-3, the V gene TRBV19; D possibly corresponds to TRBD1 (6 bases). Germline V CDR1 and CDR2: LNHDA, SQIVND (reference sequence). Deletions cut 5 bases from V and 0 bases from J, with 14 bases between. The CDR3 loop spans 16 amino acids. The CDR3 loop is CASSGPGEPSGNTIYF. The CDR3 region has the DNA TGTGCCAGTAGTGGCCCAGGGGAACCCTCTGGAAACACCATATATTTT.

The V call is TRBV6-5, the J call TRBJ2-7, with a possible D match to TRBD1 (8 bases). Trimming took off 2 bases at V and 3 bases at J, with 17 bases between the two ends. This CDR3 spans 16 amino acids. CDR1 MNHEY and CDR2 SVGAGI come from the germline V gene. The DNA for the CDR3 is TGTGCCAGCAGTTACGAAGGACAGGGAGGGTACTACGAGCAGTACTTC. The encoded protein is CASSYEGQGGYYEQYF.

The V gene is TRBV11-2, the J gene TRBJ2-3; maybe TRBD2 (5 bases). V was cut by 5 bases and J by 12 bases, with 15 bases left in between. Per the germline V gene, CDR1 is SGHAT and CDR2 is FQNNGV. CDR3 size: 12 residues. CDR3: CASSPSGSQQYF. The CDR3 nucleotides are TGTGCCAGCAGCCCCTCTGGGAGTCAACAGTATTTT.

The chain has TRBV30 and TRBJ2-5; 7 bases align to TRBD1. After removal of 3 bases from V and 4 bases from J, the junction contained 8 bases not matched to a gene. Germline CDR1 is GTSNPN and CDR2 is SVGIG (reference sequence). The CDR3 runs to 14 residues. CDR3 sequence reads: CAWRLTGVLETQYF. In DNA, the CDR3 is TGTGCCTGGAGACTTACAGGGGTATTAGAGACCCAGTACTTC.

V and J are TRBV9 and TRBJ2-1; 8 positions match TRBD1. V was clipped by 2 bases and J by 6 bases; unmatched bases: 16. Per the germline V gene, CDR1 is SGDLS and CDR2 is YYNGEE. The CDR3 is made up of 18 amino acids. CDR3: CASSVRDRILVLGNEQFF. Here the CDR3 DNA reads TGTGCCAGCAGCGTGCGGGACAGGATCCTCGTTCTTGGCAATGAGCAGTTCTTC.

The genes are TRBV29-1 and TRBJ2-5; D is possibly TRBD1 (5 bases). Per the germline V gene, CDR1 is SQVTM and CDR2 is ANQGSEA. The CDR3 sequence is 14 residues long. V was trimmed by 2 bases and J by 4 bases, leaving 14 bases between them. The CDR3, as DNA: TGCAGCGTTGAAAAGGCAGGGTCACGAGAGACCCAGTACTTC. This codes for CSVEKAGSRETQYF.

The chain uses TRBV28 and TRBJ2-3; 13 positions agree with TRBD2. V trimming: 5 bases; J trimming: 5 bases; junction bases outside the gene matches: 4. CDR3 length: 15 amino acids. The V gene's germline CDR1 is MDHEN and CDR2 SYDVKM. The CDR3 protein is CASSQTSGRGDTQYF. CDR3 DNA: TGTGCCAGCAGTCAAACTAGCGGGAGGGGAGATACGCAGTATTTT.

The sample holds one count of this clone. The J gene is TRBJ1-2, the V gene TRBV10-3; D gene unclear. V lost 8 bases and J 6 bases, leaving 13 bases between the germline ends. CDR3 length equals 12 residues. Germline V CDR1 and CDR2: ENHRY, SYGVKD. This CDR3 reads CAIDANGNGYTF. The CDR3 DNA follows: TGTGCCATCGATGCGAATGGTAATGGCTACACCTTC.

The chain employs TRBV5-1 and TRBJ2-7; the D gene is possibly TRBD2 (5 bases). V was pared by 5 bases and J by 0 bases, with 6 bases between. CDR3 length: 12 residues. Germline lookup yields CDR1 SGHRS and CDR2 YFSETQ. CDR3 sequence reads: CASRGSSYEQYF. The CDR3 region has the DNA TGCGCCAGCAGGGGGAGCTCCTACGAGCAGTACTTC. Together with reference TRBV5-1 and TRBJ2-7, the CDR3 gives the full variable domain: KAGVTQTPRYLIKTRGQQVTLSCSPISGHRSVSWYQQTPGQGLQFLFEYFSETQRNKGNFPGRFSGRQFSNSRSEMNVSTLELGDSALYLCASRGSSYEQYFGPGTRLTVT.

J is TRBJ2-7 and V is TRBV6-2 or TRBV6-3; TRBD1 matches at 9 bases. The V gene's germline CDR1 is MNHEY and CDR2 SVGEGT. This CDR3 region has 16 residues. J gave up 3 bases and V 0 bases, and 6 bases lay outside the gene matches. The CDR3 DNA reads TGTGCCAGCAGTTACTCCGGGACAGGGAACTTCTACGAGCAGTACTTC. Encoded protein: CASSYSGTGNFYEQYF.

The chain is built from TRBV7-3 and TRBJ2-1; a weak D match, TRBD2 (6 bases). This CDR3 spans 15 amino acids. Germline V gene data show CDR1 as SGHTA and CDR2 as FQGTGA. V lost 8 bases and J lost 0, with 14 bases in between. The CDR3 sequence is CASGDSDSSYNEQFF. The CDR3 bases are TGTGCCAGCGGGGACTCAGATAGCTCCTACAATGAGCAGTTCTTC.

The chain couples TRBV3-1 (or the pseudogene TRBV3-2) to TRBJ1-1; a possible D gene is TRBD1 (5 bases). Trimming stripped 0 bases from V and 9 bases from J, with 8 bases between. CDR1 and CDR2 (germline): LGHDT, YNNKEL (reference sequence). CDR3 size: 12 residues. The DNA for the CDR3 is TGTGCCAGCAGCCAAGACAGGGTGCAAGCTTTCTTT. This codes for CASSQDRVQAFF.

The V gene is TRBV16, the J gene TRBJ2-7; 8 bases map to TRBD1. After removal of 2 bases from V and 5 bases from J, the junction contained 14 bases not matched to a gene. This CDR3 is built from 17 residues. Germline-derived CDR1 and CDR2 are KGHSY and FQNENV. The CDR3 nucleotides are TGTGCCAGCAGCCAAGGTCCCTTGGGCAGGGGGCGCAACGAGCAGTACTTC. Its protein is CASSQGPLGRGRNEQYF.

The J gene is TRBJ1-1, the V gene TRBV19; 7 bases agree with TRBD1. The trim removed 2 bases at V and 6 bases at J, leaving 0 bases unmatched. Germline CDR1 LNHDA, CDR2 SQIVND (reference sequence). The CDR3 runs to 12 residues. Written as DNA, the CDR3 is TGTGCCAGTAGTATACAGGGGGCTGAAGCTTTCTTT. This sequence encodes CASSIQGAEAFF.

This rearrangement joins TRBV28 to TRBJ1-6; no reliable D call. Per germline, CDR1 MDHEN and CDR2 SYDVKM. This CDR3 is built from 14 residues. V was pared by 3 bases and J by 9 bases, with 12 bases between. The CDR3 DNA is TGTGCCAGCAGTTTGGGCCCTGAAGTTTCACCCCTCCACTTT. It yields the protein CASSLGPEVSPLHF.

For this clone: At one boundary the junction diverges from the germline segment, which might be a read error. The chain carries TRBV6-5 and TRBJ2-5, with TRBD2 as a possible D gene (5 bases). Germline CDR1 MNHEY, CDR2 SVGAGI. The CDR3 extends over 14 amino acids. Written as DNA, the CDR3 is TGTGCCAGCAGTTGGTCAGCCTCTAGCCCCACCCCCCACTTC. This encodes CASSWSASSPTPHF.

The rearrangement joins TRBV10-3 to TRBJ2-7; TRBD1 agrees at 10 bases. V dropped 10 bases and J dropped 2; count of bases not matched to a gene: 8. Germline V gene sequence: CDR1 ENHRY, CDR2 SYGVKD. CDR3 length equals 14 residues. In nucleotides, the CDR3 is TGTGCCACCTCCGGGACAGGGGTTACCTACGAGCAGTACTTC. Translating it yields CATSGTGVTYEQYF.

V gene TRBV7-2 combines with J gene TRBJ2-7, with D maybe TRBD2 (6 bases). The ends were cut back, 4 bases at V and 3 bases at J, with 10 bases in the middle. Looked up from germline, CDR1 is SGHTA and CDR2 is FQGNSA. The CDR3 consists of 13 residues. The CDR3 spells CASSYEGGYEQYF. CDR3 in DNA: TGTGCCAGCAGCTACGAGGGAGGCTACGAGCAGTACTTC.

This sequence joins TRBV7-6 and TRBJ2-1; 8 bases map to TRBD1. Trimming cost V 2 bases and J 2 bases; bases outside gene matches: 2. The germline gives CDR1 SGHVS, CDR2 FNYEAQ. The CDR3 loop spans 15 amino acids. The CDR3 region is CASSLRQGTYNEQFF. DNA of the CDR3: TGTGCCAGCAGCTTAAGACAGGGGACCTACAATGAGCAGTTCTTC. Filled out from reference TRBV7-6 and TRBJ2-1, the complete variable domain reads GAGVSQSPRYKVTKRGQDVALRCDPISGHVSLYWYRQALGQGPEFLTYFNYEAQQDKSGLPNDRFSAERPEGSISTLTIQRTEQRDSAMYRCASSLRQGTYNEQFFGPGTRLTVL.

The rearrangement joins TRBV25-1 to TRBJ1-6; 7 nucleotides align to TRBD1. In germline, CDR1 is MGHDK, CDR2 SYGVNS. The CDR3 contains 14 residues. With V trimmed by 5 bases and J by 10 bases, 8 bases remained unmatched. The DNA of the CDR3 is TGTGCCAGCAGTCTGACAGGGATTGAGTCACCCCTCCACTTT. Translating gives CASSLTGIESPLHF.